One sample yielded the 24 T cell receptor beta chains listed below, sequenced in a study of control samples from healthy donors and cancer patients. Method: immunoSEQ multiplex PCR; TCRdb's copy keeps in-frame clones and lacks some. The sample carries 150,000 to 200,000 clones, about nine tenths recorded once. The source material was blood. The receptors were sampled from a woman in her 40s in good health.

V and J are TRBV5-1 and TRBJ2-2; possible D gene TRBD2, 7 bases. The V gene lost 5 bases and the J gene lost 3 bases, with 14 bases spanning the gap. Germline V gene sequence: CDR1 SGHRS, CDR2 YFSETQ. CDR3 size: 15 residues. DNA of the CDR3: TGCGCCAGCAGTCAGGGGACTACTGACACCGGGGAGCTGTTTTTT. Protein sequence: CASSQGTTDTGELFF.

This chain joins TRBV3-1 (or the pseudogene TRBV3-2) and TRBJ2-7, with D unresolved. The CDR3 covers 14 residues. Germline assignment: CDR1 LGHDT and CDR2 YNNKEL (reference sequence). V was cut by 3 bases and J by 5 bases, with 14 bases left in between. Written as DNA, the CDR3 is TGTGCCAGCAGCCATATGTCTGGGTTGAACGAGCAGTACTTC. Protein sequence: CASSHMSGLNEQYF.

This chain links TRBV6-5 with TRBJ1-2; D is uncertain. Germline loops: CDR1 MNHEY, CDR2 SVGAGI. V dropped 0 bases and J dropped 3 bases, with 8 bases sitting between them. The CDR3 loop spans 14 amino acids. CDR3 loop: CASSYSTGDYGYTF. CDR3 sequence (DNA): TGTGCCAGCAGTTACTCGACCGGGGACTATGGCTACACCTTC.

The V gene is TRBV5-6, the J gene TRBJ1-2; D is perhaps TRBD1 (5 bases). CDR1 is SGHDT, CDR2 YYEEEE, per germline. The CDR3 covers 15 residues. The V gene lost 1 base and the J gene lost 0 bases, with 10 bases spanning the gap. CDR3 amino acids: CASSLIRVTNYGYTF. The DNA of the CDR3 is TGTGCCAGCAGCTTGATCAGGGTCACTAACTATGGCTACACCTTC. The variable domain in full, completed from reference TRBV5-6 and TRBJ1-2, reads DAGVTQSPTHLIKTRGQQVTLRCSPKSGHDTVSWYQQALGQGPQFIFQYYEEEERQRGNFPDRFSGHQFPNYSSELNVNALLLGDSALYLCASSLIRVTNYGYTFGSGTRLTVV.

This clone has just one count. The chain carries TRBV14 and TRBJ2-2; D tentatively reads TRBD1 or TRBD2 (5 bases each). The CDR3 runs to 14 residues. With 0 bases removed from V and 9 bases from J, the gap between germline ends came to 11 bases. CDR1 SGHDN and CDR2 FVKESK come from the germline V gene. CDR3 amino acids: CASSQDEGRRELFF. Here the CDR3 DNA reads TGTGCCAGCAGCCAAGATGAGGGGCGCAGGGAGCTGTTTTTT.

This rearrangement joins TRBV3-1 (or the pseudogene TRBV3-2) to TRBJ1-2, with D maybe TRBD1 (6 bases). V dropped 4 bases and J dropped 8 bases, with 14 bases sitting between them. CDR3 length: 13 amino acids. Germline V gene data show CDR1 as LGHDT and CDR2 as YNNKEL (reference sequence). The DNA for the CDR3 is TGTGCCAGCAGCCCCGGACAGTACGAAGGCTACACCTTC. Encoded protein: CASSPGQYEGYTF.

V is TRBV3-1 (or the pseudogene TRBV3-2) and J is TRBJ2-5, with 8 bases that match TRBD1. J was trimmed by 5 bases and V by 4 bases; bases with no gene match: 3. CDR3 length: 13 amino acids. CDR1 and CDR2 from the germline V gene are LGHDT and YNNKEL (reference sequence). The CDR3 DNA follows: TGTGCCAGCAGCCCGTACAGGGGGGAGACCCAGTACTTC. Its translation is CASSPYRGETQYF.

The rearrangement links TRBV7-2 to TRBJ1-1; 10 bases fit TRBD1. Germline-derived CDR1 and CDR2 are SGHTA and FQGNSA. J was trimmed by 1 base and V by 3 bases; bases with no gene match: 2. The length of the CDR3 is 15 residues. Written as DNA, the CDR3 is TGTGCCAGCAGCTTGACAGGGGGCGAGAACACTGAAGCTTTCTTT. Its translation is CASSLTGGENTEAFF.

This chain uses TRBV3-1 (or the pseudogene TRBV3-2) with TRBJ1-2; TRBD1 agrees at 8 bases. V trimming: 2 bases; J trimming: 6 bases; junction bases outside the gene matches: 5. This CDR3 is 14 amino acids long. Germline values: CDR1 LGHDT, CDR2 YNNKEL (reference sequence). The CDR3 spells CASSQMGQVNGYTF. CDR3 coding DNA: TGTGCCAGCAGCCAAATGGGACAGGTTAATGGCTACACCTTC.

The chain links TRBV4-2 to TRBJ2-7, with D unresolved. Looked up from germline, CDR1 is LGHNA and CDR2 is YNFKEQ. V lost 1 base to trimming and J lost 5 bases, with 21 bases between them. The CDR3 is 17 amino acids. The CDR3 reads CASSQVLYTSTSHEQYF. The CDR3 DNA reads as TGTGCCAGCAGCCAAGTCCTATACACCTCGACTTCCCACGAGCAGTACTTC.

V gene TRBV5-6 combines with J gene TRBJ1-2, with 7 bases that match TRBD1. Germline V gene lookup returns CDR1 SGHDT and CDR2 YYEEEE. CDR3 size: 16 residues. V dropped 3 bases and J dropped 4; count of bases not matched to a gene: 12. As DNA, the CDR3 is TGTGCCAGCAGCTATAGAAGGACAGGAGGAGGCTATGGCTACACCTTC. The encoded protein is CASSYRRTGGGYGYTF. Filled out from reference TRBV5-6 and TRBJ1-2, the complete variable domain reads DAGVTQSPTHLIKTRGQQVTLRCSPKSGHDTVSWYQQALGQGPQFIFQYYEEEERQRGNFPDRFSGHQFPNYSSELNVNALLLGDSALYLCASSYRRTGGGYGYTFGSGTRLTVV.

This clone occurred once. This chain uses TRBV11-3 with TRBJ2-3, with 9 bases aligning to TRBD1. The CDR3 totals 16 residues. With V trimmed by 5 bases and J by 3 bases, 9 bases remained unmatched. CDR1 is SGHNT, CDR2 YENEEA, per germline. The CDR3 loop is CASSQRTGDRTDTQYF. DNA of the CDR3: TGTGCCAGCAGCCAAAGGACAGGGGATAGGACAGATACGCAGTATTTT.

The chain couples TRBV27 to TRBJ1-2; TRBD1 is a possible D gene (5 bases). The CDR3 covers 15 residues. The germline CDR1 and CDR2 sequences are MNHEY and SMNVEV (reference sequence). Trimming shortened V by 3 bases and J by 4 bases, and 15 bases separated the two germline ends. CDR3 loop: CASSLAGSPSYGYTF. The CDR3 DNA is TGTGCCAGCAGTTTGGCAGGGTCCCCGTCCTATGGCTACACCTTC.

The chain recombines TRBV2 with TRBJ1-2, with 7 bases matching TRBD1. The CDR3 spans 14 residues. Trimming removed 5 bases from V and 4 bases from J; junction bases left unmatched: 7. Per germline, CDR1 SNHLY and CDR2 FYNNEI. The CDR3 region is CASSFVRDSYGYTF. CDR3 sequence (DNA): TGTGCCAGCAGTTTCGTCCGGGACAGCTATGGCTACACCTTC.

The chain carries TRBV7-2 and TRBJ1-6; 7 bases are shared with TRBD1. V was pared by 4 bases and J by 4 bases, with 7 bases of the junction left unmatched. The germline gives CDR1 SGHTA, CDR2 FQGNSA. The CDR3 runs to 16 residues. The CDR3 spells CASSSARGSYNSPLHF. The CDR3 nucleotides read TGTGCCAGCAGCTCAGCCAGGGGGTCGTATAATTCACCCCTCCACTTT. Variable domain in full (rest from reference TRBV7-2 and TRBJ1-6): GAGVSQSPSNKVTEKGKDVELRCDPISGHTALYWYRQSLGQGLEFLIYFQGNSAPDKSGLPSDRFSAERTGGSVSTLTIQRTQQEDSAVYLCASSSARGSYNSPLHFGNGTRLTVT.

The chain is built from TRBV19 and TRBJ2-6; D may be TRBD2 (5 bases). This CDR3 region has 18 residues. V was cut by 0 bases and J by 0 bases, with 12 bases left in between. CDR1 and CDR2 (germline): LNHDA, SQIVND (reference sequence). The DNA for the CDR3 is TGTGCCAGTAGTATAGATGTCGGGGAGAGCTCTGGGGCCAACGTCCTGACTTTC. The encoded protein is CASSIDVGESSGANVLTF.

The V gene is TRBV2, the J gene TRBJ1-1; D may be TRBD1 (6 bases). Trimming took 7 bases from V and 7 from J, leaving 16 bases between them. Germline CDR1 is SNHLY and CDR2 is FYNNEI. The CDR3 is made up of 13 amino acids. The CDR3 here is CASTLGQWIEAFF. The CDR3, as DNA: TGTGCCAGCACCCTCGGACAGTGGATTGAAGCTTTCTTT.

The chain combines TRBV6-5 with TRBJ2-7; 7 bases are a match to TRBD1. Germline-derived CDR1 and CDR2 are MNHEY and SVGAGI. J gave up 4 bases and V 0 bases, and 3 bases lay outside the gene matches. The CDR3 is 14 amino acids. DNA of the CDR3: TGTGCCAGCAGTTACTCGCAGGGGGAGTACGAGCAGTACTTC. The encoded protein is CASSYSQGEYEQYF.

The chain is built from TRBV5-1 and TRBJ1-1; tentative D call: TRBD1 (5 bases). The V gene's germline CDR1 is SGHRS and CDR2 YFSETQ. This CDR3 comprises 13 residues. Deletions cut 0 bases from V and 3 bases from J, with 6 bases between. CDR3 coding DNA: TGCGCCAGCAGCTTGGGACAGTACACTGAAGCTTTCTTT. Its protein is CASSLGQYTEAFF.

The V gene is TRBV4-1, the J gene TRBJ2-3; 12 nucleotides align to TRBD2. The CDR3 is made up of 15 amino acids. V was pared by 4 bases and J by 3 bases, with 2 bases of the junction left unmatched. The germline gives CDR1 MGHRA, CDR2 YSYEKL. DNA of the CDR3: TGCGCCAGCAGCCCTAGCGGGGGGGCAACAGATACGCAGTATTTT. It specifies CASSPSGGATDTQYF.

The chain joins TRBV6-6 to TRBJ2-5, with TRBD2 matching over 10 bases. This CDR3 is 16 amino acids long. J gave up 3 bases and V 2 bases, and 6 bases lay outside the gene matches. In germline, CDR1 is MNHNY, CDR2 SVGAGI (reference sequence). The CDR3 loop is CASSYERGGPKETQYF. CDR3 DNA: TGTGCCAGCAGTTACGAGCGGGGGGGCCCAAAAGAGACCCAGTACTTC.

The V and J genes are TRBV11-2 and TRBJ1-1; D possibly corresponds to TRBD1 (6 bases). V gave up 2 bases and J gave up 0 bases, with 19 bases separating them. Per germline, CDR1 SGHAT and CDR2 FQNNGV. The CDR3 has 18 residues. The CDR3 is CASSLWVPTGLMNTEAFF. CDR3 DNA sequence: TGTGCCAGCAGCTTATGGGTCCCCACAGGGCTCATGAACACTGAAGCTTTCTTT.

V usage is TRBV7-8 and J usage is TRBJ2-5, with 7 bases identical to TRBD1. The CDR3 is 13 residues long. The trim removed 7 bases at V and 2 bases at J, leaving 4 bases unmatched. In germline, CDR1 is SGHVS, CDR2 FQNEAQ. CDR3 protein: CASTRDRQETQYF. The CDR3 bases are TGTGCCAGCACCCGGGACAGACAAGAGACCCAGTACTTC.

The genes are TRBV7-9 and TRBJ1-3, with unresolved D. The CDR3 has 14 amino acids. V lost 2 bases, J lost 0 bases, and 5 bases lay in between. The germline CDR1 and CDR2 sequences are SEHNR and FQNEAQ (reference sequence). This CDR3 reads CASSLKFSGNTIYF. In DNA form, the CDR3 reads TGTGCCAGCAGCTTAAAGTTCTCTGGAAACACCATATATTTT.